The following is a T cell receptor beta chain sequence with its context. The antigen it recognizes is unknown. Base quality data are lacking; no much larger clone is found one base away. The V and J ends are trimmed by 2 bases and 5 bases, leaving 19 bases between them. Including cysteine and phenylalanine, the CDR3 has 16 amino acids. Kept here is only the CDR3 DNA, which spans 48 bases and is read in frame from base 1. The germline V gene supplies CDR1 MNHNS and CDR2 SASEGT. Reading the label with the study, this specimen's treatment or condition is: around 19 received Ad26.COV2.S at low or high dose, single or two shots; a few received placebo; per-sample allocation not given. For vaccine and placebo recipients, the sequenced repertoires came from samples collected on day 63 after the first injection. Cohort 1b enrolled roughly 25 adults aged 18-55 years at a single site in Boston, USA, between 29 July and 7 August 2020. Ad26.COV2.S was a replication-incompetent adenovirus type 26 vector expressing a prefusion-stabilized SARS-CoV-2 spike protein from the original Wuhan strain.

The data were obtained in a study of Ad26.COV2.S vaccination and SARS-CoV-2 variants (dated by TCRdb to the early 2020s). Context from the whole study: Vaccine-arm donors were drawn from COV1001, a multicentre, randomized, double-blind, placebo-controlled phase I-IIa trial of Ad26.COV2.S in healthy adults. Dosing of Ad26.COV2.S was intramuscular, at either 5x10^10 or 1x10^11 viral particles, delivered as one shot or as two shots spaced 56 days apart. Throughout the experiments and outcome assessment, investigators stayed blinded to trial group allocation. The specificity and breadth of SARS-CoV-2-reactive T cell receptors after Ad26.COV2.S vaccination were assessed by TCRbeta repertoire sequencing. A total of around 32 samples were included in the TCR-sequenced set, comprising roughly 20 Ad26.COV2.S vaccine recipients, 5 placebo recipients and 8 SARS-CoV-2 convalescent individuals. Trial participants were randomized into five groups of five: low-dose or high-dose Ad26.COV2.S given once or twice, or placebo on both occasions.

The immunoSEQ Assay was the method used to sequence TCRbeta CDR3 regions. After extraction, genomic DNA underwent amplification by bias-controlled multiplex PCR, followed by high-throughput sequencing. The original pipeline was this. To quantify the absolute abundance of each unique TCRbeta CDR3 region, sequences were collapsed and filtered. T cell fraction was estimated by normalizing TCRbeta template counts to usable DNA, with usable DNA measured through amplification of reference genes found in all nucleated cells. Repertoire TCRs were annotated as SARS-CoV-2-specific when V gene, CDR3 amino acid sequence and J gene were exactly matched to a known reactive TCR set. The reference SARS-CoV-2 TCR set was derived from MIRA and filtered for enrichment in COVID-19-positive ImmuneCODE repertoires, a step that removed public or cross-reactive TCRs. Using the MIRA antigens, annotated TCRs were further analysed by specific ORF or by position within an ORF. Breadth was defined as the number of annotated unique rearrangements divided by the total number of unique productive rearrangements, and depth was defined as the summed frequency of the annotated unique rearrangements. Two-sided Wilcoxon rank-sum tests were applied when comparing TCR breadth between groups. As stored in TCRdb, this immuneACCESS dataset retains in-frame rearrangements with V and J assigned. A fraction of the clones does not appear; measured against another copy, unresolved V genes explain less than half of the discrepancy, and the remainder lacks a known reason. V, J and clone size reflect that table, while D and trimming were determined from the DNA. The sample contains fewer than 400,000 clones, about 86% of them found a single time. The top ten hold 1.9% of the sample.

The investigation overall reported the following: Higher spike-specific TCR breadth was observed in Ad26.COV2.S recipients than in placebo recipients (P = 0.0014). According to the authors, total T cell responses may have been underestimated by the TCR breadth and depth analyses. Vaccine and placebo recipients had similar non-spike TCR breadth, a finding consistent with the vaccine containing only spike. After vaccination, spike-specific CD8+ and CD4+ T cell responses were reported to show substantial breadth. The study was not powered for comparison of responses between vaccine doses or regimens.

Sequences were derived from peripheral blood, sampled in a trial of Ad26.COV2.S vaccine versus placebo. The sequence was obtained from a person between 18 and 65 years old who received the Ad26.COV2.S COVID-19 vaccine or a placebo. The V and J genes are TRBV6-1 and TRBJ2-7; the D gene assignment is perhaps TRBD1 or TRBD2, with each matching 5 bases. The CDR3 reads CASSEFGGSSAHEQYF. The DNA sequence is as follows: TGTGCCAGCAGTGAATTTGGGGGTTCCTCAGCCCACGAGCAGTACTTC.